The subject of this entry is one T cell receptor beta chain. Its antigen is unidentified. The CDR3 has 16 amino acids. This sample stems from a study of siplizumab effects on memory and regulatory T cells. Study-wide results and caveats: An assignable phenotype, naive or memory, was missing from roughly 86-96% of proliferating CD4+ or CD8+ clones. Naive T cell populations appeared to exhibit greater diversity than memory cells and appeared to be major alloresponse contributors.

Generated by immunoSEQ multiplex PCR, the TCRdb table keeps only in-frame clones and is missing some. The table includes fewer than 120,000 clones, about nine tenths detected once. The sequence derives from a human donor in good health. This chain uses TRBV21-1 with TRBJ1-5; the D call in the table, TRBD1, was not verified against the DNA. TRBV21-1 is a listed pseudogene. The sample was CD4+ T cells sorted from blood. The CDR3 spells CASSKDDRGLNQPQHF. CDR3 nucleotides: TGTGCCAGCAGCAAAGACGACAGGGGGCTCAATCAGCCCCAGCATTTT.